This T cell receptor beta chain came from a study of CD8 T cells in ankylosing spondylitis. This clonotype appeared a few times. Its target is unknown. Whole-study results and caveats: Disease-linked clones displayed a CD8+ phenotype and appeared relatively rarely in peripheral blood. Disease-associated clones were reportedly significantly overrepresented in matched ankylosing spondylitis synovial fluid. It appeared that ankylosing spondylitis blood was characterized by a TCR beta motif of several highly homologous variants.

The V gene's germline CDR1 is LGHNA and CDR2 YSLEER. Unmatched junction bases numbered 5, after V lost 1 base and J lost 5 bases. This CDR3 is built from 16 residues. In TCRdb, the 5' RACE reads were re-called with MiXCR into one record per CDR3 protein. The sample records 230,000 or so distinct CDR3 sequences, 15% to 20% being singletons. The chain couples TRBV4-3 to TRBJ2-7; 13 bases align to TRBD2. Sequenced input: blood, either unsorted or a sorted T cell fraction (not recorded which). This clonotype was sampled from a male donor with ankylosing spondylitis or in good health (not recorded which). The CDR3 sequence: CASSQGTSGRGNEQYF. The CDR3 DNA sequence: TGCGCCAGCAGCCAAGGGACTAGCGGGAGAGGGAACGAGCAGTACTTC.